This T cell receptor (beta chain) was observed in a study of blood T cell repertoires in COVID-19. Study in general: Italy, Spain and the United States were the sources of the convalescent and acute COVID-19 samples. PBMCs, B-cell-depleted T cells, or T cells provided the cDNA or gDNA that made up the material.

In the authors' workflow: Reference gene primers were amplified, and this amplification served to estimate nucleated cell counts. Measured with immunoSEQ multiplex PCR; TCRdb has only the in-frame clones, and not every one. V, J and clone size derive from that table, while D and trimming were established from the DNA sequence. The data show 200,000 to 250,000 clones, around 84% seen once. The CDR3 length is 13 residues. Trimming removed 3 bases from V and 6 bases from J; junction bases left unmatched: 4. Germline values: CDR1 SEHNR, CDR2 FQNEAQ (reference sequence). What was sequenced was peripheral blood. The origin of this receptor is a woman aged 65 to 85 with active or convalescent COVID-19. V gene TRBV7-9 combines with J gene TRBJ1-2, with 7 positions matching TRBD1. The CDR3 nucleotides read TGTGCCAGCAGCTTCCGACAGGGTGATGGCTACACCTTC. It translates to CASSFRQGDGYTF.